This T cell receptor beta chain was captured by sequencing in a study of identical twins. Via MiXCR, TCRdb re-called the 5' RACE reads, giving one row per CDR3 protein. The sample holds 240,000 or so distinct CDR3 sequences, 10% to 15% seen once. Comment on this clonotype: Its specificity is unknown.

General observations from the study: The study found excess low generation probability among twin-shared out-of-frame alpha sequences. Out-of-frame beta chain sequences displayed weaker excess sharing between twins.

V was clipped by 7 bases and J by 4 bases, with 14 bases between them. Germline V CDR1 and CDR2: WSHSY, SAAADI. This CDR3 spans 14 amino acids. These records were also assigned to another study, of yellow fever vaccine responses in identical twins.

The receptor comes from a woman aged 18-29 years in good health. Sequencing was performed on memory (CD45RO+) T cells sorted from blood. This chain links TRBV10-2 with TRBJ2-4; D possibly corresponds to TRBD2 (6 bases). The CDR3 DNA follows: TGCGCCAGCAAGCCGGGGGTTCAGAAAAACATTCAGTACTTC. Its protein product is CASKPGVQKNIQYF.